This T cell receptor (beta chain) was sequenced during a study of neurological immune-mediated disorders. On the study more broadly: Among the roughly 35 patients with multiple sclerosis, roughly 30 were relapsing-remitting, while 3 were secondary progressive. Study-level points and caveats: Among expanded clones, no CDR3 amino acid sequences were shared across subjects, a pattern suggesting private repertoires in all groups.

Ten or more counts support this clonotype. Antigen specificity is unknown. Sequencing runs each generated in excess of 180 million TCR-beta sequences derived from 15-18 subjects. TCRdb analysed the 5' RACE reads with MiXCR anew, one entry per CDR3 protein. Among approximately 85,000 distinct CDR3 sequences listed, under 4.5% were seen once. The time point: longitudinal time-point 3. The CDR3 consists of 19 residues. CDR1 SGHDT and CDR2 YYEEEE come from the germline V gene. V was cut by 6 bases and J by 2 bases, with 29 bases left in between. The specimen was PBMCs. The chain carries TRBV5-6 and TRBJ2-5; no definite D call. This TCR was sampled from a woman in her fifties or sixties with multiple sclerosis. The CDR3 here is CASIPVGIPASGHQETQYF. Here the CDR3 DNA reads TGTGCCAGCATCCCGGTAGGGATTCCGGCTAGTGGGCATCAAGAGACCCAGTACTTC.